The next 27 T cell receptor beta chains were all read from a single sample in a study of T cells in women clearing cervical HPV infection. Some clones are missing from TCRdb's copy, which holds only in-frame ones; the method was immunoSEQ multiplex PCR. The sample totals 31,000 or so clones. Specimen: blood buffy coat. These receptors were collected from a woman between 18 and 70 years old with a cervical HPV16 infection that either progressed to CIN3+ or cleared (not recorded which).

A word on this clone: The read stops 3 residues short of the end of the CDR3; the missing end is completed from the germline J gene. The V gene is TRBV6-2 or TRBV6-3, the J gene TRBJ2-5; D remains ambiguous. The CDR3 extends over 17 amino acids. With 2 bases removed from V and 3 bases from J, the gap between germline ends came to 19 bases. The germline V gene has CDR1 MNHEY and CDR2 SVGEGT. CDR3 DNA (partial): TGTGCCAGCAGTTACGTAAGCCGACACGGCCTAAAAGAGACC. It translates to CASSYVSRHGLKET. The CDR3, in full, reads CASSYVSRHGLKETQYF.

As to this clone: From the germline J gene comes the end of the CDR3, since the read stops 3 residues before it. This chain links TRBV20-1 with TRBJ1-4; tentatively, D is TRBD1 (5 bases). The CDR3 is 15 amino acids. CDR1 is DFQATT, CDR2 SNEGSKA, per germline (reference sequence). V gave up 0 bases and J gave up 8 bases, with 16 bases separating them. The CDR3 spells CSARDPAGVREKLFF. Partial CDR3 DNA: TGCAGTGCTAGAGATCCTGCGGGGGTTAGAGAAAAA.

A word on this clone: The read ends 3 residues early relative to the CDR3; the germline J gene fills the gap. The rearrangement joins TRBV4-1 to TRBJ1-2, with 7 bases lining up with TRBD1. V gave up 3 bases and J gave up 7 bases; unmatched junction bases: 11. The CDR3 sequence is 15 residues long. The germline V gene encodes CDR1 MGHRA and CDR2 YSYEKL. The CDR3 sequence is CASSQSSGTVTGYTF. The CDR3 bases that were read are TGCGCCAGCAGCCAGAGTTCCGGGACAGTCACTGGC.

CDR3 bases read: TGTGCCAGCAGCTTTAGCGGGAGGGGCGCTGAG. Protein: CASSFSGRGAE. The whole CDR3 region reads CASSFSGRGAEQFF. The chain joins TRBV7-2 to TRBJ2-1, with 11 positions matching TRBD2. With the read ending 3 residues before the CDR3 end, the germline J gene is used to fill in that end. The CDR3 spans 14 residues. The junction had 4 bases not matched to a gene; V was cut back by 3 bases and J by 9 bases. Germline CDR1 is SGHTA and CDR2 is FQGNSA.

Remarks on this clone: The CDR3 is cut off 3 residues early in the read; its end comes from the germline J gene. The chain joins TRBV10-3 to TRBJ1-1; the D is unclear. This CDR3 region has 13 residues. Germline values: CDR1 ENHRY, CDR2 SYGVKD. Trimming left V 2 bases short and J 5 bases short, with 9 bases between. The CDR3 reads CAISETRATEAFF. The DNA read from the CDR3 is TGTGCCATCAGTGAGACGAGGGCTACTGAA.

A word on this clone: The read ends 3 residues before the CDR3 terminus; that terminus is restored from the germline J gene. The rearrangement uses TRBV2 and TRBJ2-5, with 7 positions matching TRBD2. Germline V gene sequence: CDR1 SNHLY, CDR2 FYNNEI. Losses at the gene ends were 4 bases for V and 6 bases for J; bases not matched to a gene: 2. This CDR3 has 12 amino acids. CDR3 DNA (partial): TGTGCCAGCAGTGGGGAGGGGAAGACC. Amino acid sequence: CASSGEGKT. The full CDR3 protein reads CASSGEGKTQYF.

Regarding this clone: The read ends 3 residues before the CDR3 terminus; that terminus is restored from the germline J gene. V is TRBV10-3 and J is TRBJ2-5, with TRBD2 identical over 10 bases. Germline V lookup: CDR1 ENHRY, CDR2 SYGVKD. The junction had 1 base not matched to a gene; V was cut back by 1 base and J by 2 bases. This CDR3 has 15 residues. The CDR3 spells CAISEWTSGQETQYF. The CDR3 bases that were read are TGTGCCATCAGTGAGTGGACTAGCGGACAAGAGACC.

Note on this clone: The CDR3 end lies 3 residues beyond the end of the read and is filled in from the germline J gene. The rearrangement uses TRBV29-1 and TRBJ2-3; perhaps D is TRBD1 or TRBD2 (5 bases each). V dropped 7 bases and J dropped 7 bases, with 12 bases sitting between them. Germline CDR1 SQVTM, CDR2 ANQGSEA. The CDR3 runs 11 residues. CDR3: CSASEGYTQYF. The CDR3 bases that were read are TGCAGCGCCTCCGAGGGGTATACG.

Concerning this clone itself: Sequencing ends 3 residues short of the CDR3 end; the germline J gene provides the rest. The chain joins TRBV19 to TRBJ2-3, with 12 bases that match TRBD2. V gave up 4 bases and J gave up 2 bases; unmatched junction bases: 10. The germline V gene has CDR1 LNHDA and CDR2 SQIVND (reference sequence). This CDR3 region has 18 residues. CDR3 region: CASSNFALAGGNTDTQYF. The sequenced part of the CDR3 DNA is TGTGCCAGTAGTAACTTTGCACTAGCGGGAGGTAACACAGATACG.

CDR3 DNA, as far as it was read: TGCGCCAGCAGCTTGGGGACAGCTAGCACAGATACG. Translating gives CASSLGTASTDT. The full CDR3 protein reads CASSLGTASTDTQYF. V usage is TRBV5-1 and J usage is TRBJ2-3; maybe TRBD1 (6 bases). The CDR3 end is not reached by the read, which stops 3 residues before it; the germline J gene fills it in. The V end lost 0 bases, the J end lost 0 bases, and 8 bases lay between the germline ends. Germline V gene sequence: CDR1 SGHRS, CDR2 YFSETQ. The CDR3 sequence is 15 residues long. Full variable domain (missing parts from reference TRBV5-1 and TRBJ2-3): KAGVTQTPRYLIKTRGQQVTLSCSPISGHRSVSWYQQTPGQGLQFLFEYFSETQRNKGNFPGRFSGRQFSNSRSEMNVSTLELGDSALYLCASSLGTASTDTQYFGPGTRLTVL.

About this clone itself: Read coverage stops 3 residues before the CDR3 terminus; the germline J gene supplies the remainder. The chain uses TRBV9 and TRBJ1-2; D not resolved. Trimming took 0 bases from V and 5 from J, leaving 8 bases between them. CDR3 length: 13 amino acids. CDR1 is SGDLS, CDR2 YYNGEE, per germline. Incomplete CDR3 DNA: TGTGCCAGCAGCGTAGTGGAGGGTTATGGC. The encoded protein is CASSVVEGYG. The whole CDR3 region reads CASSVVEGYGYTF. Filled out from reference TRBV9 and TRBJ1-2, the complete variable domain reads DSGVTQTPKHLITATGQRVTLRCSPRSGDLSVYWYQQSLDQGLQFLIQYYNGEERAKGNILERFSAQQFPDLHSELNLSSLELGDSALYFCASSVVEGYGYTFGSGTRLTVV.

As to this clone: The read halts 3 residues ahead of the CDR3 end, with the missing end drawn from the germline J gene. V and J are TRBV6-2 or TRBV6-3 and TRBJ2-2; 7 positions match TRBD1. Germline V gene data show CDR1 as MNHEY and CDR2 as SVGEGT. The V and J ends lost 11 bases and 6 bases, in that order; junction bases with no gene match: 9. The CDR3 has 13 amino acids. The DNA read from the CDR3 is TGTGCCGCCGGAAGGGGGCGCGCCGGGGAG. Translating gives CAAGRGRAGE. The entire CDR3 reads CAAGRGRAGELFF.

Remarks on this clone: The CDR3 extends 3 residues past the end of the read, so its final part is completed from the germline J gene. The V call is TRBV20-1, the J call TRBJ2-1; the D is unclear. Germline V CDR1 and CDR2: DFQATT, SNEGSKA (reference sequence). The CDR3 is 14 residues long. V was shortened by 1 base and J by 5 bases, with 12 bases between the two germline ends. CDR3 residues: CSARAPQRNNEQFF. The DNA read from the CDR3 is TGCAGTGCTAGAGCACCACAGAGAAACAATGAG.

On this clone: The read gets to within 3 residues of the CDR3 end, and the germline J gene fills in the rest. The V gene is TRBV20-1, the J gene TRBJ1-3; 9 bases are a match to TRBD1. Germline V lookup: CDR1 DFQATT, CDR2 SNEGSKA (reference sequence). This CDR3 is 15 amino acids long. The V segment lost 3 bases and the J segment 0 bases; nucleotides outside the gene matches: 3. Incomplete CDR3 DNA: TGCAGTGCTAGGGGGACAGGGAGCTCTGGAAACACC. Translation gives CSARGTGSSGNT. The full CDR3 is CSARGTGSSGNTIYF.

On this clone itself: The CDR3 end lies 3 residues beyond the end of the read and is filled in from the germline J gene. The chain carries TRBV18 and TRBJ1-3; possible D gene TRBD1, 5 bases. Germline assignment: CDR1 KGHSH and CDR2 LQKENI. CDR3 size: 17 residues. V lost 0 bases, J lost 0 bases, and 12 bases lay in between. The covered CDR3 bases are TGTGCCAGCTCACCACCGGGCAGGGAGAGCTCTGGAAACACC. Translation: CASSPPGRESSGNT. The whole CDR3 sequence reads CASSPPGRESSGNTIYF.

Concerning this clone itself: The CDR3 end is not reached by the read, which stops 3 residues before it; the germline J gene fills it in. The chain couples TRBV7-2 to TRBJ1-1; D call uncertain. V was shortened by 1 base and J by 6 bases, with 12 bases between the two germline ends. The CDR3 extends over 14 amino acids. Germline lookup yields CDR1 SGHTA and CDR2 FQGNSA. The sequenced part of the CDR3 DNA is TGTGCCAGCAGCTTAGTTCGGGGTGGGGCTGAA. Protein sequence: CASSLVRGGAE. The complete CDR3 sequence is CASSLVRGGAEAFF.

Here the CDR3 reads CSGTVAGGAYEQYF. CDR3 DNA (partial): TGCAGTGGGACGGTAGCGGGGGGAGCCTACGAG. The chain carries TRBV20-1 and TRBJ2-7; 10 nucleotides match TRBD2. The missing CDR3 end, 3 residues past where the read stops, is filled in from the germline J gene. Per the germline V gene, CDR1 is DFQATT and CDR2 is SNEGSKA (reference sequence). J gave up 2 bases and V 7 bases, and 8 bases lay outside the gene matches. The CDR3 is 14 amino acids.

Regarding this clone: The missing CDR3 end, 3 residues past where the read stops, is filled in from the germline J gene. The genes are TRBV10-3 and TRBJ1-4; TRBD1 matches at 8 bases. The trim removed 0 bases at V and 5 bases at J, leaving 5 bases unmatched. This CDR3 spans 16 amino acids. From germline, CDR1 is ENHRY and CDR2 SYGVKD. The CDR3 bases that were read are TGTGCCATCAGTGAGTCGACAGGGGTTCGGAATGAAAAA. Amino acids: CAISESTGVRNEK. From start to end, the CDR3 is CAISESTGVRNEKLFF.

Of note for this clone: With the read ending 3 residues before the CDR3 end, the germline J gene is used to fill in that end. V and J are TRBV20-1 and TRBJ2-1; TRBD1 might be the D (6 bases). V dropped 4 bases and J dropped 2 bases, with 12 bases sitting between them. The CDR3 has 14 amino acids. Germline-derived CDR1 and CDR2 are DFQATT and SNEGSKA (reference sequence). The sequenced CDR3 bases are TGCAGTGCTACGATCAGGGACACCTACAATGAG. The encoded protein is CSATIRDTYNE. The CDR3, in full, reads CSATIRDTYNEQFF.

On this clone: The read is 3 residues too short to cover the CDR3 end, so that end is filled in from the germline J gene. The chain couples TRBV10-3 to TRBJ2-3; the match to TRBD2 covers 8 bases. The length of the CDR3 is 15 residues. Germline lookup yields CDR1 ENHRY and CDR2 SYGVKD. V was pared by 3 bases and J by 1 base, with 3 bases of the junction left unmatched. CDR3 DNA, as far as it was read: TGTGCCATCAGTGATCGAGCGGGGGGCACAGATACG. This encodes CAISDRAGGTDT. The complete CDR3 reads CAISDRAGGTDTQYF.

As regards this clone: The CDR3 extends 3 residues past the end of the read, so its final part is completed from the germline J gene. V and J are TRBV9 and TRBJ2-3; 9 nucleotides line up with TRBD2. V was pared by 3 bases and J by 3 bases, with 8 bases of the junction left unmatched. Germline lookup yields CDR1 SGDLS and CDR2 YYNGEE. The CDR3 is made up of 16 amino acids. The sequenced part of the CDR3 DNA is TGTGCCAGCAGCGACCTGAGCGGGGGGCGTACAGATACG. Amino acid sequence: CASSDLSGGRTDT. The whole CDR3 protein reads CASSDLSGGRTDTQYF.

As concerns this clone: Coverage ceases 3 residues before the CDR3 finishes, and the germline J gene fills in the end. This chain links TRBV11-2 with TRBJ2-7; TRBD2 might be the D (5 bases). V was cut by 5 bases and J by 6 bases, with 11 bases left in between. This CDR3 region has 12 residues. Germline V gene data show CDR1 as SGHAT and CDR2 as FQNNGV. The sequenced CDR3 bases are TGTGCCAGCAGCCCCACCGCGGGCGAG. Residues: CASSPTAGE. The complete CDR3 protein is CASSPTAGEQYF.

CDR3 protein: CSAFWTSGRGEQFF. CDR3 DNA (partial): TGCAGTGCATTTTGGACTAGCGGGAGAGGTGAG. The gene calls are TRBV20-1 and TRBJ2-1, with 13 nucleotides matching TRBD2. Sequencing ends 3 residues short of the CDR3 end; the germline J gene provides the rest. The germline CDR1 and CDR2 sequences are DFQATT and SNEGSKA (reference sequence). The junction had 8 bases not matched to a gene; V was cut back by 6 bases and J by 9 bases. CDR3 length: 14 amino acids.

With regard to this clone: The read terminates 3 residues before the CDR3 end, so the remaining end is supplied by the germline J gene. This rearrangement joins TRBV7-2 to TRBJ1-6, with D perhaps matching TRBD1 (6 bases). CDR3 length: 16 amino acids. V was clipped by 0 bases and J by 9 bases, with 15 bases between them. Per germline, CDR1 SGHTA and CDR2 FQGNSA. CDR3 region: CASSLAQQGGGSPLHF. CDR3 DNA, as far as it was read: TGTGCCAGCAGCTTAGCGCAACAGGGAGGCGGTTCACCC. The full variable domain, completed using reference TRBV7-2 and TRBJ1-6, is GAGVSQSPSNKVTEKGKDVELRCDPISGHTALYWYRQSLGQGLEFLIYFQGNSAPDKSGLPSDRFSAERTGGSVSTLTIQRTQQEDSAVYLCASSLAQQGGGSPLHFGNGTRLTVT.

Comment on this clone: Read sequence stops 3 residues before the CDR3 end, and the germline J gene provides the missing end. This rearrangement joins TRBV18 to TRBJ1-4; 7 positions match TRBD1. V lost 3 bases and J lost 0; bases outside the gene matches: 7. Looked up from germline, CDR1 is KGHSH and CDR2 is LQKENI. This CDR3 is built from 17 residues. The chain's CDR3 is CASSPFGQDTTNEKLFF. The sequenced part of the CDR3 DNA is TGTGCCAGCTCACCGTTCGGACAGGACACAACTAATGAAAAA.

Concerning this clone itself: The read stops 3 residues short of the end of the CDR3; the missing end is completed from the germline J gene. The rearrangement joins TRBV14 to TRBJ2-3; 8 nucleotides line up with TRBD2. CDR1 is SGHDN and CDR2 is FVKESK in the germline V gene. The V gene end was trimmed by 0 bases and the J gene end by 2 bases; junction bases not matched to a gene: 4. The CDR3 covers 16 residues. The CDR3 here is CASSQDGGRTTDTQYF. The DNA read from the CDR3 is TGTGCCAGCAGCCAAGACGGCGGGAGGACCACAGATACG.

Of note for this clone: The read comes to an end 3 residues before the CDR3 does, leaving the germline J gene to fill in the end. The V and J genes are TRBV30 and TRBJ2-7; D remains ambiguous. CDR3 size: 12 residues. Between the trimmed V and J ends, which lost 8 bases and 6 bases, there was a span of 17 bases. CDR1 and CDR2 from the germline V gene are GTSNPN and SVGIG (reference sequence). CDR3 loop: CAGGQYLSEQYF. The DNA read from the CDR3 is TGTGCCGGTGGCCAGTATCTCTCCGAG. Using reference TRBV30 and TRBJ2-7 for the parts outside the CDR3, the full variable domain is SQTIHQWPATLVQPVGSPLSLECTVEGTSNPNLYWYRQAAGRGLQLLFYSVGIGQISSEVPQNLSASRPQDRQFILSSKKLLLSDSGFYLCAGGQYLSEQYFGPGTRLTVT.